This passage covers 18 T cell receptor beta chains from one sample sequenced in a study of PD-1 blockade in classical Hodgkin lymphoma. Each and every patient relapsed after autologous stem cell transplantation, and patients got differing brentuximab vedotin exposure. Assay: immunoSEQ multiplex PCR; the TCRdb copy retains only in-frame clones and omits some. The table shows 15,000 to 20,000 clones, with about two thirds occurring only once. The specimen comprised peripheral blood mononuclear cells (PBMCs), sampled before the second cycle of nivolumab. These receptors all come from a human donor with classical Hodgkin lymphoma.

This clone was counted between two and nine times. The chain joins TRBV11-2 to TRBJ2-3; D is uncertain. Trimming stripped 0 bases from V and 2 bases from J, with 9 bases between. The CDR3 covers 15 residues. CDR1 SGHAT and CDR2 FQNNGV come from the germline V gene. In nucleotides, the CDR3 is TGTGCCAGCAGCTTAGACGGGTCAAACACAGATACGCAGTATTTT. It yields the protein CASSLDGSNTDTQYF.

This clone was seen a handful of times. The chain combines TRBV5-5 with TRBJ2-3; 11 nucleotides agree with TRBD2. Germline values: CDR1 SGHKS, CDR2 YYEKEE (reference sequence). Losses at the gene ends were 1 base for V and 0 bases for J; bases not matched to a gene: 4. This CDR3 has 17 residues. CDR3 amino acids: CASSLSLAGVSTDTQYF. The CDR3 DNA follows: TGTGCCAGCAGCTTGTCACTAGCGGGAGTGAGCACAGATACGCAGTATTTT.

The rearrangement links TRBV2 to TRBJ2-5, with D perhaps TRBD2 (5 bases). Trimming removed 5 bases from V and 11 bases from J, with 12 bases in between. Germline V gene lookup returns CDR1 SNHLY and CDR2 FYNNEI. The CDR3 length is 11 residues. The CDR3, as DNA: TGTGCCAGCAGTAATAGGTGGGAGCAGTACTTC. It codes for CASSNRWEQYF.

This clone appeared a few times. This sequence joins TRBV7-9 and TRBJ1-1; D perhaps matches TRBD1 (6 bases). Per germline, CDR1 SEHNR and CDR2 FQNEAQ (reference sequence). V lost 6 bases, J lost 0 bases, and 20 bases lay in between. This CDR3 has 17 amino acids. CDR3 region: CASRYPPGHNLNTEAFF. The CDR3 bases are TGTGCCAGCAGATATCCACCGGGACACAATTTGAACACTGAAGCTTTCTTT.

V usage is TRBV11-2 and J usage is TRBJ1-2, with a tentative D call TRBD1 (6 bases). Germline V gene data show CDR1 as SGHAT and CDR2 as FQNNGV. The CDR3 has 13 residues. V gave up 2 bases and J gave up 4 bases, with 8 bases separating them. CDR3: CASSLPGAYGYTF. DNA for the CDR3: TGTGCCAGCAGCTTACCAGGGGCCTATGGCTACACCTTC.

The genes are TRBV6-5 and TRBJ2-5; maybe TRBD1 (6 bases). The CDR3 has 15 amino acids. V lost 6 bases to trimming and J lost 3 bases, with 17 bases between them. Germline values: CDR1 MNHEY, CDR2 SVGAGI. In DNA, the CDR3 is TGTGCCAGCAGCGTAGCACAGGGAACGGAAGAGACCCAGTACTTC. Residues: CASSVAQGTEETQYF.

The rearrangement links TRBV2 to TRBJ2-5; TRBD1 matches at 7 bases. Germline loops: CDR1 SNHLY, CDR2 FYNNEI. The CDR3 extends over 12 amino acids. After removal of 11 bases from V and 1 base from J, the junction contained 4 bases not matched to a gene. The CDR3 region is CAGGQVQETQYF. Written as DNA, the CDR3 is TGTGCCGGTGGACAGGTCCAAGAGACCCAGTACTTC.

In its sample, this clone was seen a few times. The chain uses TRBV4-1 and TRBJ2-1, with D tentatively TRBD2 (6 bases). V was pared by 3 bases and J by 0 bases, with 18 bases between. The CDR3 length is 18 residues. CDR1 MGHRA and CDR2 YSYEKL come from the germline V gene. The CDR3 region is CASSHPPGSGRSYNEQFF. Written as DNA, the CDR3 is TGCGCCAGCAGCCACCCCCCCGGGAGCGGGCGCTCCTACAATGAGCAGTTCTTC.

J is TRBJ2-5 and V is TRBV19; TRBD1 matches 7 bases. Germline V lookup: CDR1 LNHDA, CDR2 SQIVND (reference sequence). V was pared by 6 bases and J by 4 bases, with 14 bases of the junction left unmatched. This CDR3 has 16 amino acids. The CDR3 DNA reads TGTGCCAGTAGCACCTCGAGGGCAGGGGGTGGAGAGACCCAGTACTTC. It translates to CASSTSRAGGGETQYF.

V is TRBV11-2 and J is TRBJ2-5; 13 bases agree with TRBD2. CDR1 SGHAT and CDR2 FQNNGV come from the germline V gene. This CDR3 has 17 residues. J gave up 7 bases and V 3 bases, and 11 bases lay outside the gene matches. The CDR3 nucleotides are TGTGCCAGCAGCTTCTCACTCGGGACTAGCGGGAAAGGGACCCAGTACTTC. Protein: CASSFSLGTSGKGTQYF. Full variable domain (outside the CDR3, taken from reference TRBV11-2 and TRBJ2-5): EAGVAQSPRYKIIEKRQSVAFWCNPISGHATLYWYQQILGQGPKLLIQFQNNGVVDDSQLPKDRFSAERLKGVDSTLKIQPAKLEDSAVYLCASSFSLGTSGKGTQYFGPGTRLLVL.

The V and J genes are TRBV7-6 and TRBJ2-1; D is perhaps TRBD1 or TRBD2 (6 bases each). Germline V gene sequence: CDR1 SGHVS, CDR2 FNYEAQ. V was pared by 5 bases and J by 8 bases, with 22 bases between. The CDR3 contains 16 residues. DNA for the CDR3: TGTGCCAGCAGCCCCGGGCTCGGGGGCAGGAGGGATGAGCAGTTCTTC. It is translated as CASSPGLGGRRDEQFF.

The rearrangement links TRBV27 to TRBJ1-6; the D is unclear. V lost 0 bases and J lost 6, with 15 bases in between. The CDR3 covers 17 residues. CDR1 and CDR2 (germline): MNHEY, SMNVEV (reference sequence). The CDR3 spells CASSLSGWDVSNSPLHF. In DNA, the CDR3 is TGTGCCAGCAGTTTATCGGGTTGGGATGTATCTAATTCACCCCTCCACTTT.

This clone was detected a few times. The chain carries TRBV9 and TRBJ2-7; no reliable D call. Germline lookup yields CDR1 SGDLS and CDR2 YYNGEE. Trimming took off 3 bases at V and 2 bases at J, with 9 bases between the two ends. The CDR3 covers 13 residues. DNA of the CDR3: TGTGCCAGCAGCGAGGACGAGACCTACGAGCAGTACTTC. Protein sequence: CASSEDETYEQYF.

The genes are TRBV14 and TRBJ2-1; tentatively, D is TRBD1 (6 bases). Germline lookup yields CDR1 SGHDN and CDR2 FVKESK. V dropped 4 bases and J dropped 9 bases, with 16 bases sitting between them. The CDR3 contains 14 residues. CDR3 residues: CASSRFIQGSEQFF. CDR3 DNA: TGTGCCAGCAGCCGATTTATACAGGGCAGTGAGCAGTTCTTC.

V gene TRBV12-5 combines with J gene TRBJ2-1; TRBD2 matches 7 bases. Germline V CDR1 and CDR2: LGHNT, FRNRAP. The CDR3 totals 16 residues. V lost 0 bases, J lost 8 bases, and 10 bases stayed unmatched. The CDR3 sequence: CASGLVMGGSGYEQFF. For the CDR3, the DNA is TGTGCTAGTGGTTTGGTAATGGGCGGGAGCGGCTATGAGCAGTTCTTC.

This clone was observed a handful of times. The V call is TRBV7-9, the J call TRBJ2-7, with 11 positions matching TRBD2. Germline loops: CDR1 SEHNR, CDR2 FQNEAQ (reference sequence). After removal of 5 bases from V and 2 bases from J, the junction contained 11 bases not matched to a gene. This CDR3 contains 17 residues. The DNA of the CDR3 is TGTGCCAGCAGCCCGGGACTAGCGGCAGGCCACACCTACGAGCAGTACTTC. This codes for CASSPGLAAGHTYEQYF.

This chain joins TRBV28 and TRBJ2-3, with D possibly TRBD2 on 5 matching bases. Deletions cut 1 base from V and 6 bases from J, with 11 bases between. Germline V CDR1 and CDR2: MDHEN, SYDVKM. The CDR3 is 14 residues long. CDR3 nucleotides: TGTGCCAGCAGTTTATTGTCTAGCCTCGATACGCAGTATTTT. This translates into CASSLLSSLDTQYF.

The rearrangement links TRBV6-1 to TRBJ2-1; 11 bases align to TRBD1. In germline, CDR1 is MNHNS, CDR2 SASEGT. The CDR3 covers 15 residues. V shed 6 bases, J shed 6 bases, and the junction held 7 bases outside the gene matches. CDR3: CASSWGQGGSNEQFF. Here the CDR3 DNA reads TGTGCCAGCAGCTGGGGACAGGGGGGATCCAATGAGCAGTTCTTC.